The 28 T cell receptor beta chains below come from one sample, sequenced in a study of blood T cell repertoires in COVID-19. The method was immunoSEQ multiplex PCR; TCRdb's version includes in-frame clones alone and lacks a portion of them. The table includes some 150,000 clones, around 81% detected once. The sample comprised peripheral blood. Every receptor here comes from a woman aged 40-49 years with active or convalescent COVID-19.

The J gene is TRBJ2-1, the V gene TRBV2; 14 bases fit TRBD2. CDR1 SNHLY and CDR2 FYNNEI come from the germline V gene. V was pared by 6 bases and J by 3 bases, with 4 bases of the junction left unmatched. This CDR3 is built from 16 residues. This CDR3 is CASRTSGGAGYNEQFF. The CDR3 DNA reads as TGTGCCAGCAGGACTAGCGGGGGGGCCGGCTACAATGAGCAGTTCTTC.

V usage is TRBV14 and J usage is TRBJ1-6; D not certain. Germline V gene sequence: CDR1 SGHDN, CDR2 FVKESK. Trimming left V 0 bases short and J 3 bases short, with 9 bases between. The CDR3 runs 16 residues. CDR3 region: CASSQDGGIYNSPLHF. CDR3 DNA: TGTGCCAGCAGCCAAGATGGAGGAATCTATAATTCACCCCTCCACTTT.

V and J are TRBV7-2 and TRBJ2-2, with TRBD1 identical over 7 bases. The J segment lost 7 bases and the V segment lost 0 bases, leaving 2 bases of the junction unmatched. The CDR3 contains 14 residues. The germline gives CDR1 SGHTA, CDR2 FQGNSA. The CDR3 loop reads CASSLAGGHGELFF. CDR3 nucleotides: TGTGCCAGCAGCTTAGCAGGGGGCCACGGGGAGCTGTTTTTT.

This clone was counted a few times. This chain links TRBV19 with TRBJ1-4; 8 bases match TRBD1. The CDR3 loop spans 17 amino acids. In germline, CDR1 is LNHDA, CDR2 SQIVND (reference sequence). V gave up 6 bases and J gave up 1 base; unmatched junction bases: 10. As DNA, the CDR3 is TGTGCCAGTAGGAGGACAGGGTGGTTCGGAACTAATGAAAAACTGTTTTTT. Residues: CASRRTGWFGTNEKLFF.

This sequence joins TRBV28 and TRBJ1-2; TRBD1 aligns across 7 bases. This CDR3 contains 13 residues. V was pared by 8 bases and J by 1 base, with 4 bases of the junction left unmatched. Germline-derived CDR1 and CDR2 are MDHEN and SYDVKM. CDR3 coding DNA: TGTGCCAGCGATCAGGGGGGTAACTATGGCTACACCTTC. Amino acids: CASDQGGNYGYTF.

The chain links TRBV28 to TRBJ2-3, with D unresolved. The CDR3 sequence is 15 residues long. Germline assignment: CDR1 MDHEN and CDR2 SYDVKM. Trimming pared 3 bases from V and 1 base from J, leaving 11 bases between. Written as DNA, the CDR3 is TGTGCCAGCAGTTTTTTGGGCTCCGGCACAGATACGCAGTATTTT. Its protein product is CASSFLGSGTDTQYF.

The chain recombines TRBV7-9 with TRBJ2-5; possibly TRBD1 for D (5 bases). Trimming left V 3 bases short and J 2 bases short, with 16 bases between. This CDR3 has 16 residues. Germline values: CDR1 SEHNR, CDR2 FQNEAQ (reference sequence). The CDR3 is CASSFIGWAGQETQYF. DNA of the CDR3: TGTGCCAGCAGCTTTATCGGTTGGGCAGGGCAAGAGACCCAGTACTTC.

The chain has TRBV5-4 and TRBJ1-1; D is perhaps TRBD1 (5 bases). Germline V CDR1 and CDR2: SGHNT, YYREEE (reference sequence). The V and J ends lost 3 bases and 11 bases respectively, with 5 bases between them. The CDR3 loop spans 9 amino acids. CDR3 sequence reads: CASSWGAFF. Here the CDR3 DNA reads TGTGCCAGCAGCTGGGGCGCTTTCTTT.

This sequence joins TRBV11-2 and TRBJ1-3, with D possibly matching TRBD1 (5 bases). The CDR3 consists of 13 residues. Looked up from germline, CDR1 is SGHAT and CDR2 is FQNNGV. V was clipped by 3 bases and J by 7 bases, with 10 bases between them. As DNA, the CDR3 is TGTGCCAGCAGCTTCGAGGAGGGGAACACCATATATTTT. Translated, it gives CASSFEEGNTIYF.

The rearrangement uses TRBV19 and TRBJ1-4; D is possibly TRBD1 (5 bases). CDR3 size: 15 residues. Trimming stripped 7 bases from V and 2 bases from J, with 14 bases between. CDR1 and CDR2 (germline): LNHDA, SQIVND (reference sequence). CDR3 nucleotide sequence: TGTGCCAGTACCTGGCAGGGCGGCACTAATGAAAAACTGTTTTTT. It specifies CASTWQGGTNEKLFF.

This clone was found a few times. The chain couples TRBV10-3 to TRBJ1-1; the match to TRBD1 covers 7 bases. Trimming removed 6 bases from V and 5 bases from J; junction bases left unmatched: 9. Germline V gene data show CDR1 as ENHRY and CDR2 as SYGVKD. The CDR3 has 14 residues. Here the CDR3 DNA reads TGTGCCATCAGCACTGACAGGGTAGGTACTGAAGCTTTCTTT. Protein sequence: CAISTDRVGTEAFF.

The V and J genes are TRBV7-9 and TRBJ2-7; 7 bases are shared with TRBD1. The CDR3 loop spans 14 amino acids. Trimming took 5 bases from V and 4 from J; bases not matched to a gene: 8. Germline CDR1 is SEHNR and CDR2 is FQNEAQ (reference sequence). In nucleotides, the CDR3 is TGTGCCAGCAGCCCTCGGGACAGCCATTACGAGCAGTACTTC. This encodes CASSPRDSHYEQYF.

The chain combines TRBV5-1 with TRBJ2-1, with D perhaps matching TRBD2 (6 bases). Trimming left V 7 bases short and J 0 bases short, with 23 bases between. The CDR3 is 18 amino acids. Germline V gene data show CDR1 as SGHRS and CDR2 as YFSETQ. The DNA for the CDR3 is TGCGCCAGCCGCCTAAGATACGGGACTTCAAGCTCCTACAATGAGCAGTTCTTC. Its protein is CASRLRYGTSSSYNEQFF.

This sequence joins TRBV7-2 and TRBJ2-7; D may be TRBD2 (6 bases). V was clipped by 7 bases and J by 3 bases, with 16 bases between them. The V gene's germline CDR1 is SGHTA and CDR2 FQGNSA. This CDR3 comprises 14 residues. CDR3 nucleotide sequence: TGTGCCAGCACGCGGGACCGTTTCAGCTACGAGCAGTACTTC. It codes for CASTRDRFSYEQYF.

This sequence joins TRBV7-2 and TRBJ2-7; TRBD2 might be the D (6 bases). V shed 2 bases and J shed 2 bases, with 13 bases lying between them. This CDR3 comprises 15 residues. The germline V gene encodes CDR1 SGHTA and CDR2 FQGNSA. CDR3: CASSLSQEGTYEQYF. The CDR3 nucleotides read TGTGCCAGCAGCTTATCACAGGAGGGGACCTACGAGCAGTACTTC. The full variable domain, with the rest looked up from reference TRBV7-2 and TRBJ2-7, is GAGVSQSPSNKVTEKGKDVELRCDPISGHTALYWYRQSLGQGLEFLIYFQGNSAPDKSGLPSDRFSAERTGGSVSTLTIQRTQQEDSAVYLCASSLSQEGTYEQYFGPGTRLTVT.

This clone was counted between two and nine times. The chain has TRBV5-5 and TRBJ1-4; no reliable D call. CDR1 is SGHKS and CDR2 is YYEKEE in the germline V gene (reference sequence). V was pared by 6 bases and J by 6 bases, with 9 bases between. The CDR3 has 12 amino acids. This chain's CDR3 is CASTGADEKLFF. The CDR3 DNA sequence: TGTGCCAGCACTGGTGCGGATGAAAAACTGTTTTTT.

The chain combines TRBV18 with TRBJ2-2; TRBD1 matches 8 bases. J lost 1 base, V lost 3 bases, and 7 bases had no gene match. The CDR3 contains 17 residues. Germline-derived CDR1 and CDR2 are KGHSH and LQKENI. The DNA for the CDR3 is TGTGCCAGCTCACCGTCGACAGGGACAGGGAACACCGGGGAGCTGTTTTTT. The encoded protein is CASSPSTGTGNTGELFF.

The chain joins TRBV6-1 to TRBJ1-5; D is ambiguous. Trimming left V 3 bases short and J 7 bases short, with 4 bases between. The germline gives CDR1 MNHNS, CDR2 SASEGT. This CDR3 spans 11 amino acids. Here the CDR3 DNA reads TGTGCCAGCAGTGATTTACAGCCCCAGCATTTT. Translation gives CASSDLQPQHF.

The chain has TRBV24-1 and TRBJ2-3; possibly TRBD2 for D (6 bases). Trimming stripped 8 bases from V and 8 bases from J, with 13 bases between. CDR3 length equals 12 residues. Germline values: CDR1 KGHDR, CDR2 SFDVKD. This CDR3 is CATNQGGGTQYF. CDR3 coding DNA: TGTGCCACCAACCAGGGAGGAGGTACGCAGTATTTT.

The J gene is TRBJ2-1, the V gene TRBV28, with 7 bases aligning to TRBD2. Germline CDR1 reads MDHEN; CDR2 reads SYDVKM. The J segment lost 0 bases and the V segment lost 4 bases, leaving 6 bases of the junction unmatched. The CDR3 has 16 amino acids. Here the CDR3 reads CASSWWRGSSYNEQFF. CDR3 bases: TGTGCCAGCAGTTGGTGGCGGGGGAGCTCCTACAATGAGCAGTTCTTC.

This clone showed up just a few times. This chain uses TRBV18 with TRBJ1-1; no reliable D call. Germline-derived CDR1 and CDR2 are KGHSH and LQKENI. V lost 3 bases and J 4 bases, leaving 12 bases between the germline ends. The CDR3 is 14 residues long. The CDR3 here is CASSPRVDSTEAFF. The CDR3 nucleotides are TGTGCCAGCTCACCGAGGGTAGATAGCACTGAAGCTTTCTTT.

The chain couples TRBV27 to TRBJ1-5; the match to TRBD1 covers 10 bases. V gave up 1 base and J gave up 2 bases; unmatched junction bases: 11. The germline gives CDR1 MNHEY, CDR2 SMNVEV (reference sequence). The CDR3 spans 19 residues. In nucleotides, the CDR3 is TGTGCCAGCAGTTTATTCGGGACAGGGGTGGGAAAGGGCAATCAGCCCCAGCATTTT. It translates to CASSLFGTGVGKGNQPQHF.

V usage is TRBV28 and J usage is TRBJ2-2; 9 bases are shared with TRBD1. Trimming at V came to 4 bases and at J to 4 bases, leaving 1 base not matched to a gene. Germline CDR1 MDHEN, CDR2 SYDVKM. This CDR3 comprises 14 residues. The CDR3 region has the DNA TGTGCCAGCAGTTCGACAGGGGGCACCGGGGAGCTGTTTTTT. Protein sequence: CASSSTGGTGELFF.

The genes are TRBV7-9 and TRBJ1-1; D gene uncertain. Germline lookup yields CDR1 SEHNR and CDR2 FQNEAQ (reference sequence). The CDR3 runs to 12 residues. V shed 5 bases and J shed 5 bases, with 9 bases lying between them. The CDR3 is CASSNRQTEAFF. In DNA form, the CDR3 reads TGTGCCAGCAGCAATCGTCAGACTGAAGCTTTCTTT.

The sample holds one count of this clone. V is TRBV27 and J is TRBJ2-3; D not resolved. The CDR3 runs 15 residues. Germline CDR1 is MNHEY and CDR2 is SMNVEV (reference sequence). V was trimmed by 4 bases and J by 7 bases, leaving 18 bases between them. This chain's CDR3 is CASSSYGLGTNTQYF. CDR3 nucleotide sequence: TGTGCCAGCAGTTCATACGGTCTAGGTACGAATACGCAGTATTTT.

This chain uses TRBV7-9 with TRBJ1-1; 10 bases are shared with TRBD1. V lost 1 base and J lost 4; bases outside the gene matches: 6. The CDR3 spans 16 residues. The germline V gene has CDR1 SEHNR and CDR2 FQNEAQ (reference sequence). The CDR3 region has the DNA TGTGCCAGCAGCTTAGTTCAGGGACAGGGGAGCACTGAAGCTTTCTTT. Protein: CASSLVQGQGSTEAFF.

At least ten counts were recorded for this clone. The genes are TRBV27 and TRBJ2-1, with TRBD1 matching over 9 bases. Looked up from germline, CDR1 is MNHEY and CDR2 is SMNVEV (reference sequence). This CDR3 comprises 14 residues. V was clipped by 5 bases and J by 7 bases; unmatched bases: 6. The CDR3 coding sequence is TGTGCCAGCAGTCTGGACAGGGGAAGGAATGAGCAGTTCTTC. Amino acid sequence: CASSLDRGRNEQFF.

The rearrangement joins TRBV5-4 to TRBJ2-3, with D perhaps TRBD1 (6 bases). V was trimmed by 0 bases and J by 3 bases, leaving 11 bases between them. The CDR3 runs 15 residues. From germline, CDR1 is SGHNT and CDR2 YYREEE (reference sequence). This CDR3 reads CASSLVTGMTDTQYF. The CDR3 nucleotides read TGTGCCAGCAGCTTGGTAACAGGGATGACAGATACGCAGTATTTT.